This T cell receptor beta chain was retrieved from a study of blood T cell repertoires in COVID-19. Overall study: Italy, Spain and the United States were the sources of the convalescent and acute COVID-19 samples. The cDNA or gDNA used as material had been derived from T cells, B-cell-depleted T cells, or PBMCs.

The CDR3 is 15 residues long. CDR1 is KGHSH, CDR2 LQKENI, per germline. V was clipped by 0 bases and J by 1 base, with 9 bases between them. Profiled with immunoSEQ multiplex PCR; TCRdb holds only in-frame clones, not every one. The table includes 40,000 to 60,000 clones, more than 70% detected once. The sequence was collected from a man older than 75 with active COVID-19. The sequencing sample was made of peripheral blood. The rearrangement links TRBV18 to TRBJ1-2; D is undetermined. The chain's CDR3 is CASSPPRVFNYGYTF. The CDR3 bases are TGTGCCAGCTCACCACCGAGAGTATTTAACTATGGCTACACCTTC.